A selection of T cell receptor beta chains follows, all from one sample in a study of cytomegalovirus exposure and HLA in healthy donors. Sequencing used immunoSEQ multiplex PCR; TCRdb keeps in-frame clones, though not all of them. This sample yields about 150,000 clones, of which about 75% are seen a single time; around 10% belongs to the top ten. Material for sequencing was PBMCs. The receptors derive from a man younger than 35 in good health and CMV-seropositive. CDR3s leave out the opening cysteine and the closing phenylalanine or tryptophan. Each record gives: J gene, V gene, CDR3 protein.

>TRBJ2-2|TRBV30
AWTLAGGSTGELF
>TRBJ2-7|TRBV7-9
ASSPMGQRGFYEQY
>TRBJ2-7|TRBV11-1
ASSHPGLAARYEQY
>TRBJ2-1|TRBV6-7
ASSYSFRTSGPNEQF
>TRBJ2-5|TRBV27
ASSLRGSETQY
>TRBJ2-2|TRBV5-1
ASSSDSGIDTGELF
>TRBJ2-1|TRBV27
ASRSRLAGARGDEQF
>TRBJ2-2|TRBV5-1
ASSLLAGTDTGELF
>TRBJ2-5|TRBV15
ATSSSLAGGGAQY
>TRBJ2-3|TRBV4-2
ASCQGSVLAGRDTQY
>TRBJ2-7|TRBV10-3
AISESGQIGEQY
>TRBJ2-5|TRBV7-9
ASSLDIQETQY
>NA|TRBV6-5
ASSYSGTGGYEQY
>TRBJ2-7|TRBV10-3
AIRGQERNEQY
>TRBJ2-7|TRBV10-2
ASGILAGPYEQY
>TRBJ2-7|TRBV5-6
ASSLDTIYEQY
>TRBJ2-5|TRBV18
ASSPPDRIQETQY
>TRBJ1-4|TRBV19
ASSIVVDSSNEKLF
>TRBJ1-2|TRBV5-6
ASSLFGTGGWDGYT
>TRBJ1-1|TRBV5-4
ASSLTLGEAF
>TRBJ1-4|TRBV11-2
ASSKNSGTGNEKLF
>TRBJ1-1|TRBV7-2
ASSWTGNTEAF
>TRBJ1-1|TRBV6-5
ASSSRGGTEAF
>TRBJ1-2|TRBV5-1
ASSLDSNSYGYT
>TRBJ1-5|TRBV7-2
ASSFRDTNQPQH
>TRBJ2-2|TRBV28
ASRLAGGTNTGELF